This T cell receptor (beta chain) was sequenced for a study of blood T cell repertoires in COVID-19. Authors' data handling: Reference gene primer amplification yielded estimated nucleated cell counts. The data were produced by immunoSEQ multiplex PCR, yet TCRdb's version contains in-frame clones alone and is incomplete. From that table come the V and J calls and clone size; the DNA was used to work out D and trimming. The table has more than 80,000 clones, 70% to 90% seen once. Germline V lookup: CDR1 LGHDT, CDR2 YNNKEL (reference sequence). V was trimmed by 6 bases and J by 5 bases, leaving 17 bases between them. The CDR3 covers 14 residues.

The chain uses TRBV3-1 (or the pseudogene TRBV3-2) and TRBJ2-7; TRBD1 is a possible D gene (5 bases). Sequences were obtained from peripheral blood. The TCR sequence derives from a middle-aged man with acute or convalescent COVID-19. The CDR3 is CASSSFGHTHEQYF. CDR3 nucleotides: TGTGCCAGCAGTTCCTTCGGACACACTCACGAGCAGTACTTC.